Below are 9 T cell receptor beta chains sequenced from a single sample in a study of PD-1 blockade in mismatch repair-deficient tumors (dated by TCRdb to 2016 to 2017). Library preparation used the immunoSEQ multiplex PCR assay. Imported from immuneACCESS, the table was reduced by TCRdb to in-frame sequences with V and J called. These copies leave out some clones; in studies compared against another copy, an unresolved V gene accounts for under half, and the cause of the remainder is not known. The table for this sample lists roughly 38,000 clones; over 80% of them were counted only once. Together, the top ten hold around 0.98% of the sample. This specimen consisted of PBMCs, obtained about 40 weeks after starting pembrolizumab. The receptors derive from an adult with mismatch repair-deficient cancer.

The V gene is TRBV12-5, the J gene TRBJ2-5; TRBD1 matches 8 bases. The CDR3 runs 15 residues. The germline CDR1 and CDR2 sequences are LGHNT and FRNRAP. V gave up 1 base and J gave up 0 bases; unmatched junction bases: 1. This CDR3 reads CASGLGTGHQETQYF. The CDR3 DNA reads TGTGCTAGTGGTTTGGGGACAGGGCACCAAGAGACCCAGTACTTC.

The chain has TRBV5-1 and TRBJ2-1; TRBD1 matches 8 bases. In germline, CDR1 is SGHRS, CDR2 YFSETQ. The length of the CDR3 is 14 residues. V was pared by 3 bases and J by 6 bases, with 5 bases of the junction left unmatched. This CDR3 is CASSSQGAGNEQFF. The CDR3 DNA sequence: TGCGCCAGCAGCTCTCAGGGGGCCGGCAATGAGCAGTTCTTC.

This clone has just one count. The chain joins TRBV11-2 to TRBJ1-4; D perhaps matches TRBD1 (6 bases). The germline V gene has CDR1 SGHAT and CDR2 FQNNGV. V was cut by 6 bases and J by 10 bases, with 9 bases left in between. The CDR3 spans 11 residues. The CDR3 sequence: CASREGGKLFF. The CDR3 DNA sequence: TGTGCCAGCAGGGAAGGGGGAAAACTGTTTTTT.

The J gene is TRBJ2-7, the V gene TRBV5-1, with 7 bases identical to TRBD1. Looked up from germline, CDR1 is SGHRS and CDR2 is YFSETQ. J lost 6 bases, V lost 4 bases, and 10 bases had no gene match. The CDR3 runs to 14 residues. CDR3 sequence: CASSQDRPRSEQYF. The CDR3 nucleotides read TGCGCCAGCAGCCAGGACAGGCCTAGGAGCGAGCAGTACTTC. The entire variable domain, with the rest obtained from reference TRBV5-1 and TRBJ2-7, is as follows: KAGVTQTPRYLIKTRGQQVTLSCSPISGHRSVSWYQQTPGQGLQFLFEYFSETQRNKGNFPGRFSGRQFSNSRSEMNVSTLELGDSALYLCASSQDRPRSEQYFGPGTRLTVT.

The gene calls are TRBV18 and TRBJ2-7; D is unresolved. Germline V gene lookup returns CDR1 KGHSH and CDR2 LQKENI. This CDR3 contains 12 residues. V lost 2 bases, J lost 7 bases, and 9 bases lay in between. The CDR3 DNA sequence: TGTGCCAGCTCACCAACTGTTTGGGAGCAGTACTTC. Translating gives CASSPTVWEQYF.

J is TRBJ1-5 and V is TRBV6-5; 8 bases match TRBD1. The CDR3 has 16 residues. Per the germline V gene, CDR1 is MNHEY and CDR2 is SVGAGI. V trimming: 4 bases; J trimming: 0 bases; junction bases outside the gene matches: 5. The CDR3 reads CASSLSGGRSNQPQHF. CDR3 DNA sequence: TGTGCCAGCAGTTTATCAGGGGGCCGTAGCAATCAGCCCCAGCATTTT.

The rearrangement links TRBV29-1 to TRBJ2-2, with 7 bases matching TRBD1. The CDR3 is made up of 11 amino acids. V lost 6 bases to trimming and J lost 8 bases; unmatched junction nucleotides: 3. CDR1 and CDR2 (germline): SQVTM, ANQGSEA. Here the CDR3 reads CSVGTAGELFF. DNA of the CDR3: TGCAGCGTCGGGACAGCGGGGGAGCTGTTTTTT.

The genes are TRBV10-2 and TRBJ2-1; 7 nucleotides line up with TRBD1. The CDR3 loop spans 14 amino acids. Germline CDR1 and CDR2: WSHSY and SAAADI. V was pared by 8 bases and J by 10 bases, with 14 bases of the junction left unmatched. The CDR3 sequence is CASLSPGTELEQFF. Written as DNA, the CDR3 is TGCGCCAGCCTATCACCCGGGACAGAGTTGGAGCAGTTCTTC.

This chain uses TRBV11-1 with TRBJ2-2; 7 bases match TRBD1. The ends lost 0 bases at V and 6 bases at J; junction bases unmatched: 1. CDR1 is SGHAT, CDR2 FQDESV, per germline (reference sequence). The CDR3 sequence is 14 residues long. The CDR3 loop is CASSLAQGAGELFF. CDR3 sequence (DNA): TGTGCCAGCAGCTTAGCCCAGGGGGCCGGGGAGCTGTTTTTT.